Reported below is one TCR beta chain. What it recognizes is unknown. This entry is derived from a study of T cell responses to AZD1222 COVID-19 vaccine. Sequenced by immunoSEQ multiplex PCR; TCRdb stores in-frame clones only, minus some. The sample lists 90,000 to 110,000 clones, around 87% occurring once. This CDR3 is built from 14 residues. Germline V lookup: CDR1 SNHLY, CDR2 FYNNEI. V lost 7 bases, J lost 9 bases, and 7 bases stayed unmatched. Study observations and caveats: Two AZD1222 administrations were followed by greater Spike-specific TCR breadth and depth. Vaccine-related CD4 TCRs covered spike, predominating at 160-218 and 743-854.

The clonotype was recovered from an adult in good health. The source material was peripheral blood, sampled on day 0 of AZD1222 vaccination. This chain uses TRBV2 with TRBJ1-6; 9 bases map to TRBD1. CDR3 in DNA: TGTGCCAGCACTATGGGACAGGGTGGTTCACCCCTCCACTTT. Its translation is CASTMGQGGSPLHF.